This TCR beta chain was captured by sequencing in a study of CD8 T cells in ankylosing spondylitis. Germline assignment: CDR1 SQVTM and CDR2 ANQGSEA. Deletions cut 4 bases from V and 1 base from J, with 7 bases between. The CDR3 totals 12 residues. In making TCR beta libraries, quantitative 5'-RACE with molecular barcodes was used. TCRdb re-called the 5' RACE reads with MiXCR, one entry per CDR3 protein. Of around 250,000 distinct CDR3 sequences in the sample, roughly 18% were seen once. Study results and limitations: Disease-linked clones reportedly concentrated significantly in matched ankylosing spondylitis synovial fluid. For ankylosing spondylitis blood, a TCR beta motif of 7 or 8 highly homologous variants appeared characteristic. Peripheral blood held disease-linked clones only at relatively low frequency, and these were CD8+.

About this clonotype: No antigen is known for it.

Sequenced input: blood, either unsorted or a sorted T cell fraction (not recorded which). J is TRBJ1-1 and V is TRBV29-1, with D unclear. This receptor was obtained from a male donor with ankylosing spondylitis or in good health (not recorded which). The CDR3 protein is CSVGLSNTEAFF. In DNA, the CDR3 is TGCAGCGTTGGACTATCGAACACTGAAGCTTTCTTT.